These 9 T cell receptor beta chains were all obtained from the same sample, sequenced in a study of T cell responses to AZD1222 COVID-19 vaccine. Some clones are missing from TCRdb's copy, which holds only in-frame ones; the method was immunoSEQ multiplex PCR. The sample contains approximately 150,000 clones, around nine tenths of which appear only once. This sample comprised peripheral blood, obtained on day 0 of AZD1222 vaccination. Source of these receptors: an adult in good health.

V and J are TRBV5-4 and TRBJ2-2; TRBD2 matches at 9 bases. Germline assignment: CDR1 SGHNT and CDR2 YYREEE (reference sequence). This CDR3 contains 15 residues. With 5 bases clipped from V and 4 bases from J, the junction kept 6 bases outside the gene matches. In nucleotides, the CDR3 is TGTGCCAGCAGTATAGCGGGAGCGGTCACCGGGGAGCTGTTTTTT. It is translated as CASSIAGAVTGELFF.

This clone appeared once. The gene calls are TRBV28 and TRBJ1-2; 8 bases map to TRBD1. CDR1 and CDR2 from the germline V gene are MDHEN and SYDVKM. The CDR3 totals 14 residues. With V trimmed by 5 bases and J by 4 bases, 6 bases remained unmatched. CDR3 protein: CASSTGQGAYGYTF. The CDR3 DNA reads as TGTGCCAGCAGTACCGGACAGGGCGCCTATGGCTACACCTTC.

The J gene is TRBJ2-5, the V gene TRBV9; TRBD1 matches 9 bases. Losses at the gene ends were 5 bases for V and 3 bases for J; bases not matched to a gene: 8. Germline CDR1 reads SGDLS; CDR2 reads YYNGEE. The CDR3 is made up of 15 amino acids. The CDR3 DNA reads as TGTGCCAGCAGTGGAGCCGGGACAGGGAAAGAGACCCAGTACTTC. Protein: CASSGAGTGKETQYF. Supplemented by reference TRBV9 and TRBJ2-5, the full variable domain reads DSGVTQTPKHLITATGQRVTLRCSPRSGDLSVYWYQQSLDQGLQFLIQYYNGEERAKGNILERFSAQQFPDLHSELNLSSLELGDSALYFCASSGAGTGKETQYFGPGTRLLVL.

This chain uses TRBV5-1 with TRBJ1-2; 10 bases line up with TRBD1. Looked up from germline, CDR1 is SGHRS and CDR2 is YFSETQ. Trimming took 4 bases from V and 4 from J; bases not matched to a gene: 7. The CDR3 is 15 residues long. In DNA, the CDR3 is TGCGCCAGCAGCGACGGACAGGGGGGCCCCTATGGCTACACCTTC. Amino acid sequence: CASSDGQGGPYGYTF.

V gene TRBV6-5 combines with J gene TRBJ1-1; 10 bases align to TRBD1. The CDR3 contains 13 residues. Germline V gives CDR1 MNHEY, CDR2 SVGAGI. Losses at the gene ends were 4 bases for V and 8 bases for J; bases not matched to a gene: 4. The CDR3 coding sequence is TGTGCCAGCAGTTCTTGGACAGGGGGAGAAGCTTTCTTT. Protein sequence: CASSSWTGGEAFF.

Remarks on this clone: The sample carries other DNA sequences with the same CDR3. For the CDR3, the DNA is TGTGCTAGCAGCCCGGTACCGGGCCCATACGAGCAGTACGTC. This codes for CASSPVPGPYEQYV. The genes are TRBV5-4 and TRBJ2-7, with D uncertain. The CDR3 totals 14 residues. CDR1 SGHNT and CDR2 YYREEE come from the germline V gene (reference sequence).

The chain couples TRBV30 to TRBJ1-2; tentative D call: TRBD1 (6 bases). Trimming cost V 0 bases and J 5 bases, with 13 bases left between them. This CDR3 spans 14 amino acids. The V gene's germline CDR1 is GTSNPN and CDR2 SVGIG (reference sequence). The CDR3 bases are TGTGCCTGGAGTGTCTGGGGGGGCCTTTATGGCTACACCTTC. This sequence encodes CAWSVWGGLYGYTF.

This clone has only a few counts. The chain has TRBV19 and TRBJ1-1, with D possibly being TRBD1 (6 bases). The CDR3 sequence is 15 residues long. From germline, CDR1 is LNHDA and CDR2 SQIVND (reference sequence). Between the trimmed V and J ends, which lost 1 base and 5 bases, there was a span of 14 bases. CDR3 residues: CASSIGGGARTEAFF. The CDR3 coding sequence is TGTGCCAGTAGTATAGGCGGGGGGGCGCGGACTGAAGCTTTCTTT.

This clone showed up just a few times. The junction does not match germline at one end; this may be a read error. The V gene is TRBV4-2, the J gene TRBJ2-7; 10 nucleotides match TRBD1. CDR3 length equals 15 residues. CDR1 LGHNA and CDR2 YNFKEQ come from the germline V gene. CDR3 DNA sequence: TGTGCCAGCAGCCAAGTAGGGACAGGGGACTACAAGCAGTACTTC. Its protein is CASSQVGTGDYKQYF.